This T cell receptor (beta chain) stems from a study of patients and donors after allogeneic stem cell transplantation. Each CDR3 protein gets one entry after TCRdb re-called the RT-PCR reads with MiXCR. The sample consists of about a million distinct CDR3 sequences, about a sixth of them appearing once. This CDR3 contains 12 residues. Trimming took off 7 bases at V and 4 bases at J, with 8 bases between the two ends. From germline, CDR1 is MGHDK and CDR2 SYGVNS. The material sequenced was blood, either unsorted or a sorted T cell fraction (not recorded which). This receptor was obtained from a human donor who was either an allogeneic HSCT recipient or a stem cell or donor lymphocyte infusion donor (not recorded which). It is not recorded whose cells these are; they may come from a transplant donor. The V call is TRBV25-1, the J call TRBJ2-1; perhaps TRBD2 as D (5 bases). CDR3 nucleotide sequence: TGTGCCAGCAAAAGAGGGTACAATGAGCAGTTCTTC. This encodes CASKRGYNEQFF.